One sample yielded the 26 T cell receptor beta chains listed below, sequenced in a study of blood T cell repertoires in COVID-19 (dated by TCRdb to about 2020). Library construction relied on the immunoSEQ multiplex PCR assay. TCRdb provides this immuneACCESS table in a form limited to in-frame rearrangements. Some clones are lacking; in checked studies, under half of them reflect an unresolved V gene, and why the rest are absent is not known. The sample table shows 200,000 to 300,000 clones, and roughly 91% are seen once. Roughly 0.8% of the sample comes from the top ten. The source material was peripheral blood. The source is a man aged 25 to 45 with COVID-19, enrolled during active disease.

V gene TRBV9 combines with J gene TRBJ1-6, with a tentative D call TRBD1 (5 bases). CDR3 length equals 17 residues. Germline CDR1 reads SGDLS; CDR2 reads YYNGEE. V lost 0 bases and J 8 bases, leaving 18 bases between the germline ends. The CDR3 loop reads CASSVGIRKGLDSPLHF. CDR3 coding DNA: TGTGCCAGCAGCGTAGGGATTAGGAAGGGGCTCGATTCACCCCTCCACTTT.

The rearrangement joins TRBV2 to TRBJ1-5; D is undetermined. With 6 bases removed from V and 4 bases from J, the gap between germline ends came to 13 bases. The CDR3 runs to 14 residues. Germline values: CDR1 SNHLY, CDR2 FYNNEI. The CDR3 loop reads CASREVAVNQPQHF. The CDR3 region has the DNA TGTGCCAGCAGGGAGGTGGCGGTTAATCAGCCCCAGCATTTT.

On this clone itself: Compared with germline, one end of the junction differs, possibly owing to a read error. Written as DNA, the CDR3 is TGTGCCAGCCGTTACCCGGGGTGGGGCAATCAGCCCCAGCATTTT. Protein: CASRYPGWGNQPQHF. The genes are TRBV6-2 or TRBV6-3 and TRBJ1-5; D gene ambiguous. The CDR3 extends over 15 amino acids. Germline lookup yields CDR1 MNHEY and CDR2 SVGEGT.

This rearrangement joins TRBV7-6 to TRBJ1-3; D not resolved. The CDR3 totals 15 residues. Germline CDR1 reads SGHVS; CDR2 reads FNYEAQ. V dropped 2 bases and J dropped 0 bases, with 8 bases sitting between them. CDR3 loop: CASSLRGNSGNTIYF. DNA of the CDR3: TGTGCCAGCAGCTTACGGGGAAACTCTGGAAACACCATATATTTT.

This clone has only one observation. The chain is built from TRBV5-6 and TRBJ1-3; no definite D call. The germline V gene encodes CDR1 SGHDT and CDR2 YYEEEE. Trimming removed 1 base from V and 0 bases from J, with 11 bases in between. CDR3 length equals 16 residues. Written as DNA, the CDR3 is TGTGCCAGCAGCTTGTTCGTCACAAGCTCTGGAAACACCATATATTTT. Amino acid sequence: CASSLFVTSSGNTIYF.

The chain links TRBV2 to TRBJ2-5; maybe TRBD1 (6 bases). CDR1 SNHLY and CDR2 FYNNEI come from the germline V gene. This CDR3 region has 16 residues. With 3 bases removed from V and 5 bases from J, the gap between germline ends came to 19 bases. The CDR3 is CASSDGTRRRMETQYF. The CDR3 DNA follows: TGTGCCAGCAGTGATGGGACACGTCGACGGATGGAGACCCAGTACTTC. Using reference TRBV2 and TRBJ2-5 for the parts outside the CDR3, the full variable domain is EPEVTQTPSHQVTQMGQEVILRCVPISNHLYFYWYRQILGQKVEFLVSFYNNEISEKSEIFDDQFSVERPDGSNFTLKIRSTKLEDSAMYFCASSDGTRRRMETQYFGPGTRLLVL.

About this clone: One end of the junction varies from germline; a read error may be responsible. The chain links TRBV18 to TRBJ2-5, with D maybe TRBD1 (6 bases). The CDR3 runs to 13 residues. Germline CDR1 is KGHSH and CDR2 is LQKENI. CDR3 nucleotide sequence: TGTGCCAGCTCACAGGGGGAACAAGATACCCAGTACTTC. Its translation is CASSQGEQDTQYF.

The chain combines TRBV5-1 with TRBJ1-1; 8 positions match TRBD1. The germline V gene has CDR1 SGHRS and CDR2 YFSETQ. After removal of 0 bases from V and 0 bases from J, the junction contained 4 bases not matched to a gene. The length of the CDR3 is 16 residues. The CDR3 DNA sequence: TGCGCCAGCAGCTTGGATCAGGGGGCGTTGAACACTGAAGCTTTCTTT. Amino acid sequence: CASSLDQGALNTEAFF.

V usage is TRBV11-2 and J usage is TRBJ1-5; no reliable D call. CDR1 and CDR2 (germline): SGHAT, FQNNGV. V was shortened by 5 bases and J by 2 bases, with 10 bases between the two germline ends. This CDR3 is built from 14 residues. The CDR3 nucleotides are TGTGCCAGCAGCCATCCCTCAGGCAATCAGCCCCAGCATTTT. Residues: CASSHPSGNQPQHF.

On this clone: The germline gene is not matched at one end of the junction; a read error may be the cause. This sequence joins TRBV6-1 and TRBJ1-6; TRBD1 agrees at 8 bases. Germline CDR1 MNHNS, CDR2 SASEGT. The CDR3 is 16 residues long. The CDR3 DNA sequence: TGTGCCAGCAGGGAAGGACAGGGCCCCCTCAATTCACCCCTCCACTTT. Translation gives CASREGQGPLNSPLHF.

This clone was seen more than once but under ten times. The chain recombines TRBV30 with TRBJ1-2, with 8 bases identical to TRBD1. V shed 2 bases and J 5 bases; nucleotides not matched to a gene: 7. The CDR3 is 14 residues long. The germline CDR1 and CDR2 sequences are GTSNPN and SVGIG (reference sequence). The CDR3 here is CAWSPGDRRYGYTF. The CDR3 coding sequence is TGTGCCTGGAGTCCGGGGGACAGGAGATATGGCTACACCTTC.

The chain couples TRBV10-3 to TRBJ2-5; D is perhaps TRBD1 (6 bases). Deletions cut 4 bases from V and 5 bases from J, with 20 bases between. The CDR3 covers 16 residues. Germline V lookup: CDR1 ENHRY, CDR2 SYGVKD. The CDR3 here is CAISGPPGELGETQYF. The CDR3 nucleotides are TGTGCCATCAGTGGCCCCCCAGGGGAGTTGGGGGAGACCCAGTACTTC.

This clone was counted a single time. The CDR3: CASSSTGTGGLNEQFF. CDR3 bases: TGTGCCAGTAGTTCAACCGGGACAGGGGGGTTGAATGAGCAGTTCTTC. This sequence joins TRBV19 and TRBJ2-1; 11 bases map to TRBD1. This CDR3 spans 16 amino acids. The trim removed 5 bases at V and 7 bases at J, leaving 10 bases unmatched. CDR1 is LNHDA, CDR2 SQIVND, per germline (reference sequence).

The chain uses TRBV4-1 and TRBJ1-3; D is unresolved. V dropped 3 bases and J dropped 0 bases, with 9 bases sitting between them. CDR1 and CDR2 (germline): MGHRA, YSYEKL. This CDR3 region has 15 residues. Written as DNA, the CDR3 is TGCGCCAGCAGCCAGGGCATAGTCTCTGGAAACACCATATATTTT. Translating it yields CASSQGIVSGNTIYF.

The gene calls are TRBV7-9 and TRBJ1-2; TRBD1 agrees at 7 bases. This CDR3 comprises 13 residues. Germline V CDR1 and CDR2: SEHNR, FQNEAQ (reference sequence). The trim removed 5 bases at V and 8 bases at J, leaving 8 bases unmatched. This chain's CDR3 is CASSPRQGLGYTF. The CDR3 DNA reads as TGTGCCAGCAGCCCCCGACAGGGATTGGGCTACACCTTC.

The rearrangement uses TRBV4-1 and TRBJ2-7, with D possibly TRBD1 on 5 matching bases. CDR1 is MGHRA and CDR2 is YSYEKL in the germline V gene. Trimming left V 2 bases short and J 3 bases short, with 14 bases between. There are 15 residues in the CDR3. CDR3 protein: CASSQPTANFYEQYF. CDR3 DNA sequence: TGCGCCAGCAGCCAACCGACAGCGAACTTCTACGAGCAGTACTTC.

This chain links TRBV6-2 or TRBV6-3 with TRBJ2-3, with 11 bases matching TRBD2. The CDR3 totals 15 residues. J lost 2 bases, V lost 6 bases, and 4 bases had no gene match. CDR1 and CDR2 from the germline V gene are MNHEY and SVGEGT. CDR3 in amino acids: CASSNSGGVTDTQYF. CDR3 DNA sequence: TGTGCCAGCAGCAATAGCGGGGGGGTCACAGATACGCAGTATTTT.

The V and J genes are TRBV15 and TRBJ1-5; 8 bases match TRBD1. Germline CDR1 and CDR2: LNHNV and YYDKDF (reference sequence). The ends lost 0 bases at V and 4 bases at J; junction bases unmatched: 2. The length of the CDR3 is 15 residues. CDR3 sequence (DNA): TGTGCCACCAGCAGAGATCACAGGGGGAATCAGCCCCAGCATTTT. Translated: CATSRDHRGNQPQHF.

The chain employs TRBV9 and TRBJ1-6; TRBD1 matches at 7 bases. From germline, CDR1 is SGDLS and CDR2 YYNGEE. V was clipped by 3 bases and J by 6 bases; unmatched bases: 12. The CDR3 is 17 residues long. The CDR3 DNA follows: TGTGCCAGCAGCGCCCGACTACAGGGGCTAGGTAATTCACCCCTCCACTTT. Translating it yields CASSARLQGLGNSPLHF.

This clone has a single count. The rearrangement uses TRBV5-1 and TRBJ1-1; D is perhaps TRBD1 (6 bases). Germline CDR1 and CDR2: SGHRS and YFSETQ. The CDR3 runs 15 residues. Trimming cost V 0 bases and J 0 bases, with 9 bases left between them. CDR3 in DNA: TGCGCCAGCAGCTTGGCGGCAGGGGTGAACACTGAAGCTTTCTTT. It specifies CASSLAAGVNTEAFF.

The J gene is TRBJ1-2, the V gene TRBV10-3; TRBD1 is a possible D gene (6 bases). In germline, CDR1 is ENHRY, CDR2 SYGVKD. V was pared by 2 bases and J by 3 bases, with 13 bases between. This CDR3 contains 15 residues. CDR3 in DNA: TGTGCCATCAGTGAGAACGACAGGCAGGACTATGGCTACACCTTC. Translating gives CAISENDRQDYGYTF.

The V call is TRBV19, the J call TRBJ2-5, with D perhaps TRBD2 (7 bases). Germline CDR1 LNHDA, CDR2 SQIVND (reference sequence). The CDR3 is 15 amino acids. V gave up 5 bases and J gave up 1 base, with 14 bases separating them. The CDR3 region is CASSWRGRFQETQYF. CDR3 in DNA: TGTGCCAGTAGTTGGCGGGGGCGATTCCAAGAGACCCAGTACTTC.

The rearrangement uses TRBV5-1 and TRBJ1-3, with D maybe TRBD1 (5 bases). Germline V gene lookup returns CDR1 SGHRS and CDR2 YFSETQ. This CDR3 has 17 amino acids. The V gene lost 4 bases and the J gene lost 0 bases, with 17 bases spanning the gap. The CDR3 is CASSSYPDTHSGNTIYF. CDR3 sequence (DNA): TGCGCCAGCAGCAGTTATCCGGACACACACTCTGGAAACACCATATATTTT.

The chain has TRBV19 and TRBJ1-5; 8 nucleotides line up with TRBD1. CDR3 size: 16 residues. After removal of 3 bases from V and 2 bases from J, the junction contained 6 bases not matched to a gene. Germline assignment: CDR1 LNHDA and CDR2 SQIVND (reference sequence). CDR3 loop: CASSIAGQAGNQPQHF. DNA for the CDR3: TGTGCCAGTAGTATCGCGGGACAGGCCGGCAATCAGCCCCAGCATTTT. The full variable domain, in which reference TRBV19 and TRBJ1-5 provide the parts outside the CDR3, is DGGITQSPKYLFRKEGQNVTLSCEQNLNHDAMYWYRQDPGQGLRLIYYSQIVNDFQKGDIAEGYSVSREKKESFPLTVTSAQKNPTAFYLCASSIAGQAGNQPQHFGDGTRLSIL.

Note on this clone: An end of the junction does not agree with germline; a read error may underlie this. The gene calls are TRBV6-1 and TRBJ1-1, with no clear D. CDR1 and CDR2 (germline): MNHNS, SASEGT. The CDR3 has 13 residues. The CDR3 region is CASSEDPPLEAFF. CDR3 bases: TGTGCCAGCAGCGAAGACCCACCTCTAGAAGCTTTCTTT.

The chain employs TRBV6-5 and TRBJ1-5; D not resolved. With 7 bases removed from V and 2 bases from J, the gap between germline ends came to 12 bases. Germline V CDR1 and CDR2: MNHEY, SVGAGI. This CDR3 contains 14 residues. CDR3 DNA: TGTGCCAGCACCCGCGGGGTCGGCAATCAGCCCCAGCATTTT. Encoded protein: CASTRGVGNQPQHF.